This TCR beta chain is drawn from a study of T cells after yellow fever vaccination. This clonotype showed up just a few times. Its antigen is undetermined. TCRdb reprocessed the 5' RACE reads with MiXCR, giving one entry per CDR3 protein. The sample has about 350,000 distinct CDR3 sequences, about 7.8% seen once. Overall study findings and caveats: CD4 and CD8 compartments shared a small share of clonotypes.

The CDR3 consists of 13 residues. V lost 6 bases to trimming and J lost 6 bases, with 15 bases between them. In germline, CDR1 is DFQATT, CDR2 SNEGSKA (reference sequence). This chain connects TRBV20-1 to TRBJ1-5; D gene ambiguous. This TCR derives from a man aged 18 to 29 who received the YFV17D yellow fever vaccine. Sequences were derived from PBMCs, sampled more than 40 days after the first yellow fever vaccination. Here the CDR3 reads CSAAVGRGQPQHF. In DNA, the CDR3 is TGCAGTGCAGCGGTAGGCCGTGGTCAGCCCCAGCATTTT.